Following are 26 T cell receptor beta chains from one sample sequenced in a study of early T cells in non-severe SARS-CoV-2 infection (dated by TCRdb to the early 2020s). The library was made by 5' RACE. Sequencing was carried out with a NextSeq 500. TCRdb handled the public reads itself, with Q25 trimming in fastp and clone calling in MiXCR, and kept productive beta chains. Rows matching on CDR3 protein sequence are summarized as one entry with the most common DNA and genes. Within this sample are tens of thousands of distinct CDR3 sequences, with approximately 5.6% of them counted one time only. 4.5% of the sample is held by the ten biggest clonotypes. Specimen: whole blood. These receptor sequences come from an adult who was a healthcare worker with PCR-confirmed SARS-CoV-2 infection or an uninfected control (not recorded which).

This clonotype was detected a few times. V and J are TRBV30 and TRBJ2-2; 8 bases are shared with TRBD1. V dropped 0 bases and J dropped 5; count of bases not matched to a gene: 14. The length of the CDR3 is 18 residues. Per germline, CDR1 GTSNPN and CDR2 SVGIG (reference sequence). CDR3 loop: CAWSVGYRTGGLTGELFF. CDR3 sequence (DNA): TGTGCCTGGAGTGTAGGTTATCGAACAGGGGGTCTTACCGGGGAGCTGTTTTTT.

The chain is built from TRBV28 and TRBJ2-5; TRBD2 matches at 8 bases. V shed 4 bases and J 5 bases; nucleotides not matched to a gene: 12. Per the germline V gene, CDR1 is MDHEN and CDR2 is SYDVKM. CDR3 length equals 16 residues. The CDR3 sequence is CASSYAGAGGFETQYF. The CDR3, as DNA: TGTGCCAGCAGTTACGCGGGGGCGGGAGGATTTGAGACCCAGTACTTC.

This clonotype was counted between two and nine times. The chain employs TRBV2 and TRBJ1-5, with 8 bases that match TRBD1. CDR3 length: 13 residues. V gave up 9 bases and J gave up 2 bases; unmatched junction bases: 3. The germline CDR1 and CDR2 sequences are SNHLY and FYNNEI. The CDR3 region has the DNA TGTGCCAGTGGGGGACAGGGCAATCAGCCCCAGCATTTT. Its protein is CASGGQGNQPQHF. The variable domain in full, completed from reference TRBV2 and TRBJ1-5, reads EPEVTQTPSHQVTQMGQEVILRCVPISNHLYFYWYRQILGQKVEFLVSFYNNEISEKSEIFDDQFSVERPDGSNFTLKIRSTKLEDSAMYFCASGGQGNQPQHFGDGTRLSIL.

This clonotype was counted only a few times. The V and J genes are TRBV7-9 and TRBJ2-5; possibly TRBD1 for D (6 bases). V shed 8 bases and J shed 3 bases, with 25 bases lying between them. Germline V lookup: CDR1 SEHNR, CDR2 FQNEAQ (reference sequence). This CDR3 region has 17 residues. The CDR3 is CASLSPRTAIKKETQYF. The CDR3 region has the DNA TGTGCCAGCCTCTCCCCTCGGACAGCGATCAAGAAAGAGACCCAGTACTTC.

This clonotype was seen only a few times. This rearrangement joins TRBV27 to TRBJ2-3, with 13 bases that match TRBD2. The CDR3 is 18 amino acids. Looked up from germline, CDR1 is MNHEY and CDR2 is SMNVEV (reference sequence). With 4 bases clipped from V and 0 bases from J, the junction kept 7 bases outside the gene matches. Here the CDR3 reads CASSSGLAGRSSTDTQYF. The CDR3 region has the DNA TGTGCCAGCAGTTCGGGACTAGCGGGGCGCTCTAGCACAGATACGCAGTATTTT.

This clonotype appeared many times. The CDR3 loop reads CASSPARRGQVYEQYF. The CDR3 bases are TGTGCCAGCAGCCCCGCTCGGCGTGGTCAGGTCTACGAGCAGTACTTC. The chain joins TRBV5-4 to TRBJ2-7; no clear D gene. This CDR3 is built from 16 residues. The ends were cut back, 4 bases at V and 3 bases at J, with 20 bases in the middle. Germline V gene lookup returns CDR1 SGHNT and CDR2 YYREEE (reference sequence). The variable domain in full, with the rest retrieved from reference TRBV5-4 and TRBJ2-7, is ETGVTQSPTHLIKTRGQQVTLRCSSQSGHNTVSWYQQALGQGPQFIFQYYREEENGRGNFPPRFSGLQFPNYSSELNVNALELDDSALYLCASSPARRGQVYEQYFGPGTRLTVT.

This clonotype was seen ten or more times. This chain uses TRBV30 with TRBJ1-5, with D perhaps matching TRBD1 (6 bases). V was cut by 2 bases and J by 7 bases, with 12 bases left in between. The germline V gene encodes CDR1 GTSNPN and CDR2 SVGIG (reference sequence). The CDR3 runs 13 residues. CDR3 DNA sequence: TGTGCCTGGAGTACAGGGCTGGGGCAGCCCCAGCATTTT. Protein: CAWSTGLGQPQHF. Complete variable domain (other parts from reference TRBV30 and TRBJ1-5): SQTIHQWPATLVQPVGSPLSLECTVEGTSNPNLYWYRQAAGRGLQLLFYSVGIGQISSEVPQNLSASRPQDRQFILSSKKLLLSDSGFYLCAWSTGLGQPQHFGDGTRLSIL.

The rearrangement joins TRBV4-1 to TRBJ2-3; D is uncertain. The germline gives CDR1 MGHRA, CDR2 YSYEKL. This CDR3 has 14 residues. Between the trimmed V and J ends, which lost 0 bases and 4 bases, there was a span of 8 bases. CDR3 region: CASSQERNADTQYF. CDR3 nucleotides: TGCGCCAGCAGCCAAGAAAGGAACGCAGATACGCAGTATTTT.

This clonotype was observed a few times. The chain links TRBV19 to TRBJ2-2, with 7 bases matching TRBD1. Germline loops: CDR1 LNHDA, CDR2 SQIVND (reference sequence). V lost 6 bases to trimming and J lost 0 bases; unmatched junction nucleotides: 13. The CDR3 is 18 amino acids. CDR3 amino acids: CASRPGQRKGPNTGELFF. The CDR3, as DNA: TGTGCCAGTAGGCCGGGACAGCGAAAAGGACCGAACACCGGGGAGCTGTTTTTT.

This clonotype showed up many times. V usage is TRBV6-2 or TRBV6-3 and J usage is TRBJ1-6; the D gene is possibly TRBD1 (6 bases). CDR1 and CDR2 from the germline V gene are MNHEY and SVGEGT. Trimming removed 10 bases at V and 7 bases at J, with 14 bases between. CDR3 length equals 13 residues. CDR3 protein: CATQGFENSPLHF. The CDR3 DNA is TGTGCCACCCAGGGGTTCGAAAATTCACCCCTCCACTTT.

There are many counts of this clonotype. The rearrangement uses TRBV7-2 and TRBJ2-3; 7 bases fit TRBD2. CDR1 is SGHTA and CDR2 is FQGNSA in the germline V gene. The CDR3 runs to 15 residues. With V trimmed by 10 bases and J by 2 bases, 12 bases remained unmatched. The chain's CDR3 is CATTLGGKPTDTQYF. As DNA, the CDR3 is TGTGCCACTACGCTGGGGGGGAAGCCCACAGATACGCAGTATTTT.

The genes are TRBV4-1 and TRBJ2-7, with 7 bases that match TRBD1. The CDR3 totals 14 residues. The germline V gene has CDR1 MGHRA and CDR2 YSYEKL. V dropped 5 bases and J dropped 1; count of bases not matched to a gene: 5. CDR3 DNA sequence: TGCGCCAGCAGCGACCAGACAGGGTCCTACGAGCAGTACTTC. Amino acid sequence: CASSDQTGSYEQYF.

This clonotype was seen ten or more times. The chain combines TRBV24-1 with TRBJ2-5; D is uncertain. CDR1 KGHDR and CDR2 SFDVKD come from the germline V gene. This CDR3 has 14 amino acids. Trimming stripped 3 bases from V and 2 bases from J, with 9 bases between. DNA of the CDR3: TGTGCCACCAGTGATCTGGGAAGGCAAGAGACCCAGTACTTC. Residues: CATSDLGRQETQYF.

This clonotype was counted a few times. V usage is TRBV5-1 and J usage is TRBJ2-7; D perhaps matches TRBD1 (6 bases). The V gene's germline CDR1 is SGHRS and CDR2 YFSETQ. CDR3 length: 14 amino acids. Trimming took off 4 bases at V and 1 base at J, with 12 bases between the two ends. CDR3 bases: TGCGCCAGCAGCACCTCACAGGGATCCTACGAGCAGTACTTC. Protein sequence: CASSTSQGSYEQYF.

This clonotype was detected ten times or more. The chain is built from TRBV27 and TRBJ2-2; tentatively, D is TRBD2 (5 bases). Germline CDR1 and CDR2: MNHEY and SMNVEV (reference sequence). This CDR3 is built from 15 residues. V dropped 4 bases and J dropped 7 bases, with 16 bases sitting between them. This CDR3 is CASSSLRTLRGELFF. The DNA of the CDR3 is TGTGCCAGCAGTTCCCTTCGGACTTTACGCGGGGAGCTGTTTTTT.

There are many counts of this clonotype. The genes are TRBV9 and TRBJ1-3; D uncertain. The CDR3 covers 17 residues. The ends were cut back, 0 bases at V and 0 bases at J, with 13 bases in the middle. From germline, CDR1 is SGDLS and CDR2 YYNGEE. The CDR3 loop is CASSVETFPLSGNTIYF. The CDR3, as DNA: TGTGCCAGCAGCGTAGAAACCTTTCCGCTCTCTGGAAACACCATATATTTT.

This clonotype was detected many times. V and J are TRBV25-1 and TRBJ1-2; 8 bases are a match to TRBD1. This CDR3 has 14 residues. Trimming at V came to 7 bases and at J to 4 bases, leaving 8 bases not matched to a gene. Germline-derived CDR1 and CDR2 are MGHDK and SYGVNS. The CDR3 bases are TGTGCCAGCACCCGACCGGGACAGGTCTATGGCTACACCTTC. Translated, it gives CASTRPGQVYGYTF.

CDR3 bases: TGTGCCAGCAGCCAATGGCAGGGTAATCAGCCCCAGCATTTT. Its translation is CASSQWQGNQPQHF. J is TRBJ1-5 and V is TRBV3-1; D may be TRBD1 (5 bases). The germline CDR1 and CDR2 sequences are LGHDT and YNNKEL (reference sequence). The germline V and J ends were trimmed by 2 bases and 4 bases, with 9 bases remaining between them. There are 14 residues in the CDR3.

The chain employs TRBV15 and TRBJ2-5; 7 positions match TRBD2. CDR3 size: 17 residues. Germline loops: CDR1 LNHNV, CDR2 YYDKDF (reference sequence). J was trimmed by 4 bases and V by 2 bases; bases with no gene match: 13. The CDR3 bases are TGTGCCACCAGCAGACTCTCGGGCGGGAGTGAGGGAGAGACCCAGTACTTC. Translating it yields CATSRLSGGSEGETQYF.

This clonotype was detected many times. The chain is built from TRBV6-5 and TRBJ1-5; D possibly corresponds to TRBD1 (5 bases). The CDR3 is 14 amino acids. The V end was cut by 8 bases, the J end by 0 bases, with 11 bases between. CDR1 is MNHEY and CDR2 is SVGAGI in the germline V gene. CDR3 coding DNA: TGTGCCAGCTCAAGGGGACGTAGCAATCAGCCCCAGCATTTT. This codes for CASSRGRSNQPQHF.

This clonotype was counted many times. This rearrangement joins TRBV2 to TRBJ2-5; D perhaps matches TRBD2 (5 bases). The CDR3 runs 13 residues. Germline V gives CDR1 SNHLY, CDR2 FYNNEI. The germline V and J ends were trimmed by 8 bases and 3 bases, with 13 bases remaining between them. In DNA form, the CDR3 reads TGTGCCAGCTCAGGAAGGAGGAAAGAGACCCAGTACTTC. Its protein is CASSGRRKETQYF.

In this sample, this clonotype turned up many times. This rearrangement joins TRBV30 to TRBJ1-1; TRBD1 agrees at 10 bases. Trimming cost V 2 bases and J 8 bases; bases outside gene matches: 8. CDR3 length equals 14 residues. The germline V gene encodes CDR1 GTSNPN and CDR2 SVGIG (reference sequence). CDR3 amino acids: CAWSRPDRGVEAFF. The CDR3 DNA reads TGTGCCTGGAGTAGGCCGGACAGGGGGGTCGAAGCTTTCTTT. Variable domain in full (rest from reference TRBV30 and TRBJ1-1): SQTIHQWPATLVQPVGSPLSLECTVEGTSNPNLYWYRQAAGRGLQLLFYSVGIGQISSEVPQNLSASRPQDRQFILSSKKLLLSDSGFYLCAWSRPDRGVEAFFGQGTRLTVV.

This clonotype was recorded a few times. J is TRBJ2-7 and V is TRBV18, with D perhaps matching TRBD1 (7 bases). The CDR3 is 15 amino acids. The V gene's germline CDR1 is KGHSH and CDR2 LQKENI. The ends were cut back, 5 bases at V and 3 bases at J, with 17 bases in the middle. CDR3 sequence reads: CASSGGQGGIYEQYF. The DNA for the CDR3 is TGTGCCAGCTCAGGGGGCCAGGGGGGAATCTACGAGCAGTACTTC.

This clonotype was seen only a few times. The chain employs TRBV6-5 and TRBJ2-7; D perhaps matches TRBD1 (5 bases). Per the germline V gene, CDR1 is MNHEY and CDR2 is SVGAGI. The CDR3 covers 17 residues. With 6 bases removed from V and 3 bases from J, the gap between germline ends came to 24 bases. The CDR3 DNA sequence: TGTGCCAGCAGCCGCCACGTCCAGACAGCTACCTACTACGAGCAGTACTTC. This sequence encodes CASSRHVQTATYYEQYF.

This clonotype has ten or more counts. The chain links TRBV20-1 to TRBJ1-2, with D perhaps matching TRBD1 (6 bases). CDR3 length: 11 residues. V lost 3 bases to trimming and J lost 8 bases, with 10 bases between them. Germline V gene lookup returns CDR1 DFQATT and CDR2 SNEGSKA (reference sequence). Written as DNA, the CDR3 is TGCAGTGCTAGTCGGGACATCGGCTACACCTTC. Its protein is CSASRDIGYTF.

The V gene is TRBV15, the J gene TRBJ2-2; a weak D match, TRBD1 (6 bases). Germline lookup yields CDR1 LNHNV and CDR2 YYDKDF (reference sequence). Trimming took 0 bases from V and 0 from J, leaving 8 bases between them. The CDR3 extends over 16 amino acids. CDR3 protein: CATSRDGGTNTGELFF. DNA of the CDR3: TGTGCCACCAGCAGAGATGGGGGCACGAACACCGGGGAGCTGTTTTTT.